Ten or more counts support the clone carrying this TCR beta chain. Via MiXCR, TCRdb re-called the PCR reads, giving one row per CDR3 protein. The sample records under 600,000 distinct CDR3 sequences, about 20% being singletons. This specimen comes from a study of molecular identifiers for immune sequencing clone quantification. The germline V gene has CDR1 SGDLS and CDR2 YYNGEE. V lost 3 bases, J lost 6 bases, and 12 bases lay in between. The CDR3 length is 14 residues. This sequence originates from a human donor in good health. Some libraries in this study had Jurkat cell RNA spiked in. Sample: naive CD8+ T cells from blood, with Jurkat cell RNA spiked in. Subset given: FACS-sorted CD8+CD4-CCR7+CD45RA+ naive T cells. The genes are TRBV9 and TRBJ2-2; maybe TRBD1 (5 bases). The CDR3 protein is CASSANIRAGELFF. In DNA form, the CDR3 reads TGTGCCAGCAGCGCCAATATCAGGGCCGGGGAGCTGTTTTTT.